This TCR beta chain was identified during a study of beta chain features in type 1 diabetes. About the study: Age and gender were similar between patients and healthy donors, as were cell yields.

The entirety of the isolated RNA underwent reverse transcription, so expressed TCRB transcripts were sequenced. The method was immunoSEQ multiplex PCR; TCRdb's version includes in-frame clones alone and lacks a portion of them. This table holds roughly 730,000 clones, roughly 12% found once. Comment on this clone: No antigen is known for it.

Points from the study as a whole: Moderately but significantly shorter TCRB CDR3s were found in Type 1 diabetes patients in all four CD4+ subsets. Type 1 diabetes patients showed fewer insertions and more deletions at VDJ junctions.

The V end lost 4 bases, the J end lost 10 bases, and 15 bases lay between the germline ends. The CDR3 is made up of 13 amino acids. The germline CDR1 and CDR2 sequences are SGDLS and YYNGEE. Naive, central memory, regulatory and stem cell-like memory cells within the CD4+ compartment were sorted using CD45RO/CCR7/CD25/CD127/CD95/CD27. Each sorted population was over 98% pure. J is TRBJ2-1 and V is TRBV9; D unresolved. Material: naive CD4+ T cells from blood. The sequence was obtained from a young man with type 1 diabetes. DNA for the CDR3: TGTGCCAGCAGCCGTAGTAGACACCCCGAGCAGTTCTTC. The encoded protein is CASSRSRHPEQFF.